This T cell receptor (beta chain) was captured in a study of cytomegalovirus exposure and HLA in healthy donors. Study results and caveats: Later, an analysis found that common viral pathogens appeared to be linked with several of the most significant clusters. An analysis done earlier found most TCR beta V segments productive about 87% or about 30% of the time. In a later analysis, the majority of CMV-associated beta chains seemingly showed HLA restriction.

V gave up 8 bases and J gave up 0 bases, with 8 bases separating them. The CDR3 is 13 residues long. Germline V gene sequence: CDR1 SNHLY, CDR2 FYNNEI. Amplification used 60 Vbeta primers and 13 Jbeta primers. In the authors' methods: As a later analysis found, there were 82 million or so unique TCR beta chains, of which around 10 million were shared. Profiling relied on immunoSEQ multiplex PCR, and the TCRdb table lists in-frame clones only, not all of them. V and J calls and clone size come straight from that table; D and trimming were deduced from the DNA. Of about 190,000 clones listed, approximately 80% were seen once; the top ten hold about 1.9%. For this clone: Its antigen is still unknown.

The chain uses TRBV2 and TRBJ1-5, with D maybe TRBD1 (5 bases). Sequenced sample: PBMCs. The sequence was obtained from a woman aged 18-30 years in good health and CMV-seropositive. CDR3 nucleotide sequence: TGTGCCAGCGGGGGGTATAGCAATCAGCCCCAGCATTTT. Translating it yields CASGGYSNQPQHF. Complete variable domain (other parts from reference TRBV2 and TRBJ1-5): EPEVTQTPSHQVTQMGQEVILRCVPISNHLYFYWYRQILGQKVEFLVSFYNNEISEKSEIFDDQFSVERPDGSNFTLKIRSTKLEDSAMYFCASGGYSNQPQHFGDGTRLSIL.